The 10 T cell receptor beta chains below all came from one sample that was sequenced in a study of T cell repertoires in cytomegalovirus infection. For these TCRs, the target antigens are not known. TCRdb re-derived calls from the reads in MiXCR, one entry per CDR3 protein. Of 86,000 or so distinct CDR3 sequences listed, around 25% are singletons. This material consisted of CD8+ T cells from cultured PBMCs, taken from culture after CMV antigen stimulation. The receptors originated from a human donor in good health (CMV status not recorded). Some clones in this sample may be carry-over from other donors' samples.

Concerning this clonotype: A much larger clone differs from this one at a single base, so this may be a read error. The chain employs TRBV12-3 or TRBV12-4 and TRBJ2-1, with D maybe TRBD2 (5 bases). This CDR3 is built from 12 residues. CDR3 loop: CANSFRAGEQFF. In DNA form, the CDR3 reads TGTGCCAACAGTTTTCGGGCGGGTGAGCAGTTCTTC.

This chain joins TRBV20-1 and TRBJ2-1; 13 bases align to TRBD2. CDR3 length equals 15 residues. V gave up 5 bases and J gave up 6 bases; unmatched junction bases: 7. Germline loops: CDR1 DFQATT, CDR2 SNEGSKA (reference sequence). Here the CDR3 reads CSALPGLAGSNEQFF. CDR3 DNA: TGCAGTGCTCTCCCGGGACTAGCGGGGAGCAATGAGCAGTTCTTC.

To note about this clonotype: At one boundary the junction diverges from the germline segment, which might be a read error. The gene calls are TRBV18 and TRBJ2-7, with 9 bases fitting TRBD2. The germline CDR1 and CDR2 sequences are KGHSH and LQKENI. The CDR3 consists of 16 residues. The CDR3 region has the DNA TGTGTCAGCTCAACCCTCTTAGCGGGAGAAGGGAACGAGCAGTACTTC. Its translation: CVSSTLLAGEGNEQYF.

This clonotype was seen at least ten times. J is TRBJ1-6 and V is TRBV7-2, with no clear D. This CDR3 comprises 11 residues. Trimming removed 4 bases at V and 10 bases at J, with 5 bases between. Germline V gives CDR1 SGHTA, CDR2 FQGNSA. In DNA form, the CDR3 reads TGTGCCAGCAGCTCCGAGTCACCCCTCCACTTT. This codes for CASSSESPLHF.

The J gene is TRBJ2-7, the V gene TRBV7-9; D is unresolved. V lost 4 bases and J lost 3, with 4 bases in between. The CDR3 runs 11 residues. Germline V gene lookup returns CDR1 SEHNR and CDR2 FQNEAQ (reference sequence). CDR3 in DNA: TGTGCCAGCAGCTCGGACTACGAGCAGTACTTC. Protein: CASSSDYEQYF.

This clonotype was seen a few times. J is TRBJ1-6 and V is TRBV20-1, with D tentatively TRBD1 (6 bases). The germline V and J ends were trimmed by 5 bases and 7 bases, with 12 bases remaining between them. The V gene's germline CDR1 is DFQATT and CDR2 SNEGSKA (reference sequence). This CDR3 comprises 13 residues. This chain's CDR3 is CSAAGTPNSPLHF. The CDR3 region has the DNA TGCAGTGCTGCCGGGACACCGAATTCACCCCTCCACTTT.

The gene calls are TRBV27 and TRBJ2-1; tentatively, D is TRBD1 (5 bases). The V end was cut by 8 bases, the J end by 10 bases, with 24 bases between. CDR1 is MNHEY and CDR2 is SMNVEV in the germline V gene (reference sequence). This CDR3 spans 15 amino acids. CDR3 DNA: TGTGCCAGCGGTCGCCCGACAGACACCTTCGGAGAGCAGTTCTTC. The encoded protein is CASGRPTDTFGEQFF.

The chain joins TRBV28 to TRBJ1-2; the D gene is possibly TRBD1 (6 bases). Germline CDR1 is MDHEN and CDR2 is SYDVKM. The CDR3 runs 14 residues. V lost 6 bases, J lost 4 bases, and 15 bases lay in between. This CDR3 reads CASRPLGTLYGYTF. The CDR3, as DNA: TGTGCCAGCAGACCCCTCGGGACACTCTATGGCTACACCTTC.

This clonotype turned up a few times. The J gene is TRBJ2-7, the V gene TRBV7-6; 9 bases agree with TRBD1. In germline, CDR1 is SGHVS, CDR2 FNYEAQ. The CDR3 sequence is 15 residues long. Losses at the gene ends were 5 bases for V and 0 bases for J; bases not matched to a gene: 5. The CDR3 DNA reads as TGTGCCAGCAGCCTCAGGGACAGGGACTCCTACGAGCAGTACTTC. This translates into CASSLRDRDSYEQYF.

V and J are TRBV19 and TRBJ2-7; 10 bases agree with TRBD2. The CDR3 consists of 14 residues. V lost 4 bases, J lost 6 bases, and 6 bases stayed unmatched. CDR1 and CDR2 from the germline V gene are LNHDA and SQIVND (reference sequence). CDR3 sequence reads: CASSKTGTSVEQYF. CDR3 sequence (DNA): TGTGCCAGTAGTAAGACCGGGACTAGCGTCGAGCAGTACTTC.